This is a list of T cell receptor beta chains from one sample in a study of blood T cell repertoires in COVID-19. Clones were read by immunoSEQ multiplex PCR, and TCRdb kept only the in-frame ones, dropping some. The sample holds roughly 45,000 clones, about nine tenths seen once. Sequenced: peripheral blood. These TCRs come from a human donor in a cohort sampled during active COVID-19. Both conserved end residues are trimmed from each CDR3. For some rows the clone size is stated as once, few or many, or as a class when expanded; others skip it.

cdr3_aa j_call clone_size v_call
ASKTGVNTEAF TRBJ1-1 - TRBV2
ASSQVRVDAYGYT TRBJ1-2 once TRBV4-2
ASSSTWTDEQY TRBJ2-7 - TRBV7-9
ASSPDWRGQGNQPQH TRBJ1-5 few TRBV4-3
ASRPTESGYT TRBJ1-2 few TRBV19
ASSLDRGFGQPQH TRBJ1-5 few TRBV11-2
ASTPVVGREDEQY TRBJ2-7 once TRBV6-2/TRBV6-3
ASSLGGSGVLF TRBJ1-4 - TRBV12-3/TRBV12-4
ATPTGGRTATNEKLF TRBJ1-4 - TRBV21-1
ASSYSIADHQPQH TRBJ1-5 - TRBV6-5
ASTALEGEAF TRBJ1-1 - TRBV2
SANRAEGTEAF TRBJ1-1 - TRBV29-1
ASSLALGGANNEQF TRBJ2-1 - TRBV7-2
ASSYTTYGYT TRBJ1-2 - TRBV6-2/TRBV6-3
ASSPMGQEFPY TRBJ2-7 - TRBV7-9
ASSRERSTSPLH TRBJ1-6 few TRBV4-3
ASRGGRTTGANVLT TRBJ2-6 - TRBV5-4
ASSLYPGGGYT TRBJ1-2 - TRBV7-2
ASSLWGGNTEAF TRBJ1-1 - TRBV5-1
ASSRGGAGQPQH TRBJ1-5 - TRBV9
ASSEYNGGNTIY TRBJ1-3 - TRBV25-1
ASSAGGAYYGYT TRBJ1-2 - TRBV19
ASSQYLGDSPLH TRBJ1-6 - TRBV3-1/TRBV3-2